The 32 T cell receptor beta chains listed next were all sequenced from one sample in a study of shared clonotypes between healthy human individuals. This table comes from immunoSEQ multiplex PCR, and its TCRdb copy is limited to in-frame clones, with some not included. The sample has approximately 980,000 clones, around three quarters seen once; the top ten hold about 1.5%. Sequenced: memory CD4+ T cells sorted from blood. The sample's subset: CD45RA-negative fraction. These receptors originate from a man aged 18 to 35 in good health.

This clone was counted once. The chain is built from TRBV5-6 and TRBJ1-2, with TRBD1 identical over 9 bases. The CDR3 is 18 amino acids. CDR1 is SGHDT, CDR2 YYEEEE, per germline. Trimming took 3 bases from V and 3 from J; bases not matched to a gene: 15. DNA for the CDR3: TGTGCCAGCAGCTATCCGGGACAGGGACGCAAGGGGGACTATGGCTACACCTTC. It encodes CASSYPGQGRKGDYGYTF. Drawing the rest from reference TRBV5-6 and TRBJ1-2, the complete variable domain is DAGVTQSPTHLIKTRGQQVTLRCSPKSGHDTVSWYQQALGQGPQFIFQYYEEEERQRGNFPDRFSGHQFPNYSSELNVNALLLGDSALYLCASSYPGQGRKGDYGYTFGSGTRLTVV.

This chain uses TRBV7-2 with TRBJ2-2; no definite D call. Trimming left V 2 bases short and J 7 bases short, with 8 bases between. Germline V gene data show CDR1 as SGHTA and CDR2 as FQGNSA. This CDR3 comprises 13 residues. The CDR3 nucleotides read TGTGCCAGCAGCTTAAATTGGGTCGGGGAGCTGTTTTTT. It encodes CASSLNWVGELFF.

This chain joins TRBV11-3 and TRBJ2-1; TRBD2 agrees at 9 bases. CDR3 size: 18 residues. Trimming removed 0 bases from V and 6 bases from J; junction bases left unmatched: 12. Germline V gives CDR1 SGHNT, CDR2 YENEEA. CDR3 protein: CASSLDGSGRGGSNEQFF. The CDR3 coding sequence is TGTGCCAGCAGCTTAGATGGTAGCGGGAGAGGGGGTTCCAATGAGCAGTTCTTC.

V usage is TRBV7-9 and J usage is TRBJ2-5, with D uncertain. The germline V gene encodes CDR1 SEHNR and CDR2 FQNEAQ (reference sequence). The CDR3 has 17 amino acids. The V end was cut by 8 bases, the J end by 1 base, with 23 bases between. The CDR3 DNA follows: TGTGCCAGCGCTTTTCAAAGAATTGACCGGACCCAAGAGACCCAGTACTTC. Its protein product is CASAFQRIDRTQETQYF. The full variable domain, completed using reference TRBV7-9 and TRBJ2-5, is DTGVSQNPRHKITKRGQNVTFRCDPISEHNRLYWYRQTLGQGPEFLTYFQNEAQLEKSRLLSDRFSAERPKGSFSTLEIQRTEQGDSAMYLCASAFQRIDRTQETQYFGPGTRLLVL.

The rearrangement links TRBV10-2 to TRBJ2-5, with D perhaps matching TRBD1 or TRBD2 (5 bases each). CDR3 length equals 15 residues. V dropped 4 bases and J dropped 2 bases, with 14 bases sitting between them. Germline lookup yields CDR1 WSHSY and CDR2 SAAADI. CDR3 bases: TGCGCCAGCAGTGTTGGGGGTCAGGCGCAAGAGACCCAGTACTTC. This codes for CASSVGGQAQETQYF.

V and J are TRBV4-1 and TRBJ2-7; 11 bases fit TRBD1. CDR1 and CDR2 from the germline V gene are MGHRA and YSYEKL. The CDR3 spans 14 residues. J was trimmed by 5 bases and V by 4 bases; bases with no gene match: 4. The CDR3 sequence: CASSRRDRGDEQYF. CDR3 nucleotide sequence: TGCGCCAGCAGCCGCCGGGACAGGGGGGACGAGCAGTACTTC.

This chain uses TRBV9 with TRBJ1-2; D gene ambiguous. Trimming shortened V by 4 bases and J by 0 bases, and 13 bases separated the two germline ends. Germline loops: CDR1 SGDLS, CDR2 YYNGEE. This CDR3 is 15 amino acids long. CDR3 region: CASSQDPGSNYGYTF. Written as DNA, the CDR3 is TGTGCCAGCAGCCAAGACCCTGGCTCTAACTATGGCTACACCTTC.

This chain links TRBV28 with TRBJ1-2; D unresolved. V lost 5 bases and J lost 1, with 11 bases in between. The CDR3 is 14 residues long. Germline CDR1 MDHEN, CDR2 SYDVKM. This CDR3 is CASSAGRVNYGYTF. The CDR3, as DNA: TGTGCCAGCAGTGCCGGACGGGTTAACTATGGCTACACCTTC.

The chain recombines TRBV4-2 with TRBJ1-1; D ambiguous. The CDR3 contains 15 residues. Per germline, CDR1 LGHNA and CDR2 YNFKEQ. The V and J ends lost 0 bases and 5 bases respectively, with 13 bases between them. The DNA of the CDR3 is TGTGCCAGCAGCCAAGATCTGGCAGTTGGGACTGAAGCTTTCTTT. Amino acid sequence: CASSQDLAVGTEAFF.

The CDR3 region has the DNA TGCGCCAGCAGCTTCACTGTAGCGGAGCTGAACTACGAGCAGTACTTC. Protein: CASSFTVAELNYEQYF. This rearrangement joins TRBV5-1 to TRBJ2-7; the D gene is possibly TRBD2 (6 bases). The V end was cut by 2 bases, the J end by 3 bases, with 18 bases between. The V gene's germline CDR1 is SGHRS and CDR2 YFSETQ. The length of the CDR3 is 16 residues.

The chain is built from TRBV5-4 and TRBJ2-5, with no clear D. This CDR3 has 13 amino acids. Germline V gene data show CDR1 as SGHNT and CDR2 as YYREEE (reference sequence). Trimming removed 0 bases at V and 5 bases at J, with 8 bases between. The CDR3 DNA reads TGTGCCAGCAGCTTGGATCCAGACGAGACCCAGTACTTC. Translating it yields CASSLDPDETQYF.

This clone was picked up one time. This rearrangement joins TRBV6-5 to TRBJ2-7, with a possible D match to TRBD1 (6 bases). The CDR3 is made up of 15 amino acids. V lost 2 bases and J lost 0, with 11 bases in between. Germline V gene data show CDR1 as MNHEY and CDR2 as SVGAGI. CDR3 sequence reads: CASSYGAGASYEQYF. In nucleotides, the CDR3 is TGTGCCAGCAGTTACGGGGCAGGGGCCTCCTACGAGCAGTACTTC.

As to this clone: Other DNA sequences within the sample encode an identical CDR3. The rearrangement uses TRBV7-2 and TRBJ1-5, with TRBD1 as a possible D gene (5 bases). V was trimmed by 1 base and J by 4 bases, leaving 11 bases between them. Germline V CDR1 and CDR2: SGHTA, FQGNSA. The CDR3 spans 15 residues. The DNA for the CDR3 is TGTGCCAGCAGCTTAGATCCAGGGAGGAATCAGCCCCAGCATTTT. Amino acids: CASSLDPGRNQPQHF.

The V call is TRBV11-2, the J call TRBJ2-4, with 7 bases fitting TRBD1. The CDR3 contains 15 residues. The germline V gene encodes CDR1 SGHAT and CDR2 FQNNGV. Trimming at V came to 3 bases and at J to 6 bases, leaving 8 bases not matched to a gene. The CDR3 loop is CASSLFGDSGNIQYF. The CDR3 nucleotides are TGTGCCAGCAGCTTGTTCGGGGACAGTGGAAACATTCAGTACTTC.

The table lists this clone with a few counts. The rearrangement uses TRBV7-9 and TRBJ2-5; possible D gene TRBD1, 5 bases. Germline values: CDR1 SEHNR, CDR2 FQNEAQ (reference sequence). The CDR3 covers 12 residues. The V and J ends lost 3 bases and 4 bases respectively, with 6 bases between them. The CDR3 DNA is TGTGCCAGCAGCTTCCAGGGAGAGACCCAGTACTTC. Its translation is CASSFQGETQYF.

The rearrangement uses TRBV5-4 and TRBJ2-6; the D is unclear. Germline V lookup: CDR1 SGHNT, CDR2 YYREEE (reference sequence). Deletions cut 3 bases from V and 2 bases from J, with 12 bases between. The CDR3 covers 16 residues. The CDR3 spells CASSSRHTTGANVLTF. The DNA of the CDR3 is TGTGCCAGCAGCTCAAGGCACACAACTGGGGCCAACGTCCTGACTTTC.

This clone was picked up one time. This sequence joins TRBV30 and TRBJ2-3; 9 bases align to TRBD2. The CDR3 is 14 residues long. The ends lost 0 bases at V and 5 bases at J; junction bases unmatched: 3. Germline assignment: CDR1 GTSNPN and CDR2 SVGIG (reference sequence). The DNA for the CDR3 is TGTGCCTGGAGTGTACAAGCGGGGGGAGATACGCAGTATTTT. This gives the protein CAWSVQAGGDTQYF. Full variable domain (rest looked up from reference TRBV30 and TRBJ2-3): SQTIHQWPATLVQPVGSPLSLECTVEGTSNPNLYWYRQAAGRGLQLLFYSVGIGQISSEVPQNLSASRPQDRQFILSSKKLLLSDSGFYLCAWSVQAGGDTQYFGPGTRLTVL.

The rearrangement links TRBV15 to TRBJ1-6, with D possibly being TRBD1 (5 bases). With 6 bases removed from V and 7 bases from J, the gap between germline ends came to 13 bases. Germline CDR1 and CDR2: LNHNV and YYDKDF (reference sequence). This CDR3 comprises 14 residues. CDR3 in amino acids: CATRSEWGNSPLHF. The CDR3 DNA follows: TGTGCCACCAGATCCGAATGGGGGAATTCACCCCTCCACTTT.

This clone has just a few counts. The chain's CDR3 is CTSSQNSQERTLDTDTQYF. CDR3 sequence (DNA): TGCACCAGCAGCCAGAACTCCCAGGAGAGGACTCTAGACACAGATACGCAGTATTTT. V usage is TRBV1 and J usage is TRBJ2-3; TRBD2, as called in the table, went unchecked against the DNA. TRBV1 counts as a pseudogene. The CDR3 runs 19 residues.

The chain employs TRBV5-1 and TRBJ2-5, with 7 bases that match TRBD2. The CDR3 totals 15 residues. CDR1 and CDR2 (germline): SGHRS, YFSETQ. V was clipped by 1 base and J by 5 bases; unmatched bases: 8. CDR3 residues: CASSLFGGGGETQYF. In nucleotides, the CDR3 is TGCGCCAGCAGCTTGTTTGGCGGGGGAGGGGAGACCCAGTACTTC.

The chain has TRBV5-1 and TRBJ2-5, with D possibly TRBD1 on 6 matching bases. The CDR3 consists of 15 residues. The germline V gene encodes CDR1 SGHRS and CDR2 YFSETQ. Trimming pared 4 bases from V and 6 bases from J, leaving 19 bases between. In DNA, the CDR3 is TGCGCCAGCAGCCTCGACGGACAGCCAAAGCAGACCCAGTACTTC. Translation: CASSLDGQPKQTQYF.

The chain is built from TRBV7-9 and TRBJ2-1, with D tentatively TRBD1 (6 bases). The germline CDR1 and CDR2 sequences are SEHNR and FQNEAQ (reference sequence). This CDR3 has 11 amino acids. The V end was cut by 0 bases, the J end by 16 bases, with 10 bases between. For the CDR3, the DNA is TGTGCCAGCAGCTTAGCGTCCAGGGGATTCTTC. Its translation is CASSLASRGFF. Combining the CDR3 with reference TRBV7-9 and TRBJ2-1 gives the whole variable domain DTGVSQNPRHKITKRGQNVTFRCDPISEHNRLYWYRQTLGQGPEFLTYFQNEAQLEKSRLLSDRFSAERPKGSFSTLEIQRTEQGDSAMYLCASSLASRGFFGPGTRLTVL.

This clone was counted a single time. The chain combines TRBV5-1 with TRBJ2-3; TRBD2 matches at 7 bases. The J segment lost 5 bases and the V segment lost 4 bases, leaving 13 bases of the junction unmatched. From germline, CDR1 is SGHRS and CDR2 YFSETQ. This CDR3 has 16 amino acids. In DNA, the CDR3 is TGCGCCAGCAGCGCTCCCGACGGGAGGCAAGGAGATACGCAGTATTTT. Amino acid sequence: CASSAPDGRQGDTQYF.

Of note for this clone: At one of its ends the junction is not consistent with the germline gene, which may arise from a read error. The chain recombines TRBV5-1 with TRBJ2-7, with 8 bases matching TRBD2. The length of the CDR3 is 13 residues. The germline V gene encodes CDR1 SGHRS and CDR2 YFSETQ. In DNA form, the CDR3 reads TGCGCCAGCAGCTCAGATAGCGGGACACCCACTCATTTC. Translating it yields CASSSDSGTPTHF.

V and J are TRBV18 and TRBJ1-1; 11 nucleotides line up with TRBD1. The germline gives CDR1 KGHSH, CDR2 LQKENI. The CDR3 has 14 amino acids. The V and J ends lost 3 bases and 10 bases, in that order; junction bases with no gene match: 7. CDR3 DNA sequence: TGTGCCAGCTCACCCCCAGGACAGGGGGCGCGAGCTTTCTTT. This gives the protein CASSPPGQGARAFF.

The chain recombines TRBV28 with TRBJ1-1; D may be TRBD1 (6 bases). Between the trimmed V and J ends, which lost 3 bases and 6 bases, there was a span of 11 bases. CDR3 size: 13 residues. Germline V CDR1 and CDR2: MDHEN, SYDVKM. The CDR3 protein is CASSFTGFPEAFF. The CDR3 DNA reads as TGTGCCAGCAGTTTCACAGGGTTTCCTGAAGCTTTCTTT.

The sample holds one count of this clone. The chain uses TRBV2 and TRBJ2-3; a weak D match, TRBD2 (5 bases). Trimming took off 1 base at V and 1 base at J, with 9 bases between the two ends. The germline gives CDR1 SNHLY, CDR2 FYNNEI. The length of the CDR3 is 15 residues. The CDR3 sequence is CASSEGVLGTDTQYF. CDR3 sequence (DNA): TGTGCCAGCAGTGAAGGGGTACTAGGCACAGATACGCAGTATTTT. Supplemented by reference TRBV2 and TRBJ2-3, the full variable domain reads EPEVTQTPSHQVTQMGQEVILRCVPISNHLYFYWYRQILGQKVEFLVSFYNNEISEKSEIFDDQFSVERPDGSNFTLKIRSTKLEDSAMYFCASSEGVLGTDTQYFGPGTRLTVL.

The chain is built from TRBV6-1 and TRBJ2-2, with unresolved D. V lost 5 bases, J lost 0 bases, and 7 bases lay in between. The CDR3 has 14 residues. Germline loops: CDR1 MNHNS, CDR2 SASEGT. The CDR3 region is CASSRVSNTGELFF. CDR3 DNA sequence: TGTGCCAGCAGTCGAGTATCGAACACCGGGGAGCTGTTTTTT.

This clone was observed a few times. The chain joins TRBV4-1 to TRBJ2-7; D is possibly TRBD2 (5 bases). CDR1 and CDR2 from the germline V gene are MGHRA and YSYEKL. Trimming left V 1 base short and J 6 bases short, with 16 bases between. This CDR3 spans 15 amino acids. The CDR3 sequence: CASSQGVGIAVEQYF. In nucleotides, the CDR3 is TGCGCCAGCAGCCAAGGCGTCGGGATAGCTGTCGAGCAGTACTTC.

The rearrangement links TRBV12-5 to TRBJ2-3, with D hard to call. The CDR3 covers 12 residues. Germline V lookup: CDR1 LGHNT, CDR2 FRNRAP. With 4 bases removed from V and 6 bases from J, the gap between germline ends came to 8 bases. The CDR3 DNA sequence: TGTGCTAGTGGTTCCCCGGGTGATACGCAGTATTTT. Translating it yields CASGSPGDTQYF.

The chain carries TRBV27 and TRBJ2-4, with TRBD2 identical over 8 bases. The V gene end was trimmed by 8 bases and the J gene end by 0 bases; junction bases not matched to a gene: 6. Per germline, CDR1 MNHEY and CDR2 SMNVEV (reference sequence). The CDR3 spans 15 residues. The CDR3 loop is CASRSGGLAKNIQYF. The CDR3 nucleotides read TGTGCCAGCCGGAGCGGGGGACTAGCCAAAAACATTCAGTACTTC.

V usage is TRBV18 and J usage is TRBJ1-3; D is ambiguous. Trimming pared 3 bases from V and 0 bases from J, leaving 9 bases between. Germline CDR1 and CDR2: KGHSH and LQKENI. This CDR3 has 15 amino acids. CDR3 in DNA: TGTGCCAGCTCACCGGCAGCCGCCTCTGGAAACACCATATATTTT. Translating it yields CASSPAAASGNTIYF.